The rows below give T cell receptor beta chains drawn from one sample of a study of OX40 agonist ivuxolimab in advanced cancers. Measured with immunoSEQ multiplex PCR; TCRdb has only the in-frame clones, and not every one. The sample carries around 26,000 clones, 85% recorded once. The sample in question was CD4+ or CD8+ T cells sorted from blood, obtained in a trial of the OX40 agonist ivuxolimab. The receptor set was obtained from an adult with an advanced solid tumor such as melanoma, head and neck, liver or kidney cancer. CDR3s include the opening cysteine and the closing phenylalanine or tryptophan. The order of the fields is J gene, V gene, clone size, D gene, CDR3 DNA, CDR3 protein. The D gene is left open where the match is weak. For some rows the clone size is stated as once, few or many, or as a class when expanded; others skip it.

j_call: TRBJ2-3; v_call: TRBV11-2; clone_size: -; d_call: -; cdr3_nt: TGTGCCAGCAGCTTAGAGTTTCACAGCCCCAAGTATTTT; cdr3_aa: CASSLEFHSPKYF
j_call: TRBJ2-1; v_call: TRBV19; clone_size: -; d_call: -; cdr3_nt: TGTGCCAGTAGTGCCCTCCACTACAATGAGCAGTTCTTC; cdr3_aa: CASSALHYNEQFF
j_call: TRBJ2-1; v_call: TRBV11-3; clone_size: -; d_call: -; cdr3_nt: TGTGCCAGCAGCTTGAAAGGGGGATTAAATGAGCAGTTCTTC; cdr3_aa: CASSLKGGLNEQFF
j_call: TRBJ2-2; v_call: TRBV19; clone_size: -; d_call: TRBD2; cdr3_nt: TGTGCCAGTAGTATCGCTCCTAGCGGGCACACCGGGGAGCTGTTTTTT; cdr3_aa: CASSIAPSGHTGELFF
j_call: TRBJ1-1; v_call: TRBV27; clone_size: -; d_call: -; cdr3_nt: TGTGCCAGCAGTTTATCTGGGGATTACACTGAAGCTTTCTTT; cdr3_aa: CASSLSGDYTEAFF
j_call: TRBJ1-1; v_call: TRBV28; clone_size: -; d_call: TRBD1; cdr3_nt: TGTGCCAGCAGTTTTTCCATAGGGACAGTAGATTCTGAAGCTTTCTTT; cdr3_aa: CASSFSIGTVDSEAFF
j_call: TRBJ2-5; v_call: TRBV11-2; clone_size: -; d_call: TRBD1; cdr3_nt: TGTGCCAGCAGCACTGCAGGGGGAATTGTCCAAGAGACCCAGTACTTC; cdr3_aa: CASSTAGGIVQETQYF
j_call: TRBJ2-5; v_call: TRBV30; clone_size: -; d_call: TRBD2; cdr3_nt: TGTGCCTGGGGTGCTCCTAGCGGGGGGGCCAGAGAGACCCAGTACTTC; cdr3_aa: CAWGAPSGGARETQYF
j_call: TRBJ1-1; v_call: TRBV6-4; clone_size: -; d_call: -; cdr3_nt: TGTGCCAGCAGTGTTGTTGAGGGGACTGAAGCTTTCTTT; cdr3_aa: CASSVVEGTEAFF
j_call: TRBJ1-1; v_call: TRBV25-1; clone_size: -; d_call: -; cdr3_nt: TGTGCCAGCAGTGACGTCTCGATTTACACTGAAGCTTTCTTT; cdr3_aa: CASSDVSIYTEAFF
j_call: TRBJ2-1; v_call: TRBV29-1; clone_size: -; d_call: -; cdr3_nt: TGCAGCGTTGTATTGGGACCGACGGTATACAATGAGCAGTTCTTC; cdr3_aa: CSVVLGPTVYNEQFF
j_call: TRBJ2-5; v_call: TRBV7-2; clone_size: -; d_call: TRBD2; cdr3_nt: TGTGCCAGCAGCCGAAAACTAGCGGGGGCCCAAGAGACCCAGTACTTC; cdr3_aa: CASSRKLAGAQETQYF
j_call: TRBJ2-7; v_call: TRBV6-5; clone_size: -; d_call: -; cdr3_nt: TGTGCCACTCAGTCAGGTCTCGAGCAGTACTTC; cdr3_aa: CATQSGLEQYF
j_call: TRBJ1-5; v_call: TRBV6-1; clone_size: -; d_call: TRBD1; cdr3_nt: TGTGCCAGGGGACAGGGCGGTCAGCCCCAGCATTTT; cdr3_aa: CARGQGGQPQHF
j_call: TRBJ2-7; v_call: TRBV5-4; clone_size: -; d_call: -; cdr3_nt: TGTGCCAGCAGCCCCGGGACGGGGGCCTACGAGCAGTACTTC; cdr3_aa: CASSPGTGAYEQYF
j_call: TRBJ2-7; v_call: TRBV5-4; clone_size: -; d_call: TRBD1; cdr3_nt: TGTGCCAGCAGTTTCCCGGGACAGGGTTTCAACGAGCAGTACTTC; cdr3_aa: CASSFPGQGFNEQYF
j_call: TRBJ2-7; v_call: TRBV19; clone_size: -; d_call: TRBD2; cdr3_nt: TGTGCCAGTAGCCAAGAACTACAGCGGGGGGACTCCTACGAGCAGTACTTC; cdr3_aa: CASSQELQRGDSYEQYF
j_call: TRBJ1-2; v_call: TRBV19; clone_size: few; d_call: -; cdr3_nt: TGTGCCAGTAGTACCCGAAACGACAGAGCTATCTATGGCTACACCTTC; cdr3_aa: CASSTRNDRAIYGYTF
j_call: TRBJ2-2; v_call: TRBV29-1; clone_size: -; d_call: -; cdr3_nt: TGCAGCGTGTTGAAACCGGGGGCCGGGGAGCTGTTTTTT; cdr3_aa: CSVLKPGAGELFF
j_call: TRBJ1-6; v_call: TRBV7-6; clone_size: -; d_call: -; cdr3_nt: TGTGCCAGCAGCCCCTTAGACCCCTCTTCACCCCTCCACTTT; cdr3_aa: CASSPLDPSSPLHF
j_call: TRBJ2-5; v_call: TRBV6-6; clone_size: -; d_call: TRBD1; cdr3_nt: TGTGCCAGCAGCTCGACAGGGATCGACCAAGAGACCCAGTACTTC; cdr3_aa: CASSSTGIDQETQYF
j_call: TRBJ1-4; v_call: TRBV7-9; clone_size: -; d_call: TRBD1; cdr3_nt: TGTGCCAGCAGCACCCTAGGGGGGGACAGACCCAATGAAAAACTGTTTTTT; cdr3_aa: CASSTLGGDRPNEKLFF
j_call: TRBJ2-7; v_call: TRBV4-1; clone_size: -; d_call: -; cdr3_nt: TGCGCCAGCAGCCAAGATTTCAAGGGACTCACCAGCTCCTACGAGCAGTACTTC; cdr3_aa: CASSQDFKGLTSSYEQYF
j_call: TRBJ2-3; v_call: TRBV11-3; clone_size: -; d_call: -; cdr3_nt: TGTGCCAGCAGTAGCGGAACCGAGAGGCAGTATTTT; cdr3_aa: CASSSGTERQYF
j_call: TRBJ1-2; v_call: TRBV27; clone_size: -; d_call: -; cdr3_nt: TGTGCCAGCAGTTTAATGGGGAGCCCTAAGGGCTACACCTTC; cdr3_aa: CASSLMGSPKGYTF
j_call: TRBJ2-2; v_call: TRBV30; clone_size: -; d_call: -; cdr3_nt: TGTGCCTGGAGTGTACAGTGGGGGTCCGGGGAGCTGTTTTTT; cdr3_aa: CAWSVQWGSGELFF
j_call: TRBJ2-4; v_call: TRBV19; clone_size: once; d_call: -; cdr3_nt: TGTGCCAGTAGTATCGGAGCCCAATATCAGTACTTC; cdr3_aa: CASSIGAQYQYF
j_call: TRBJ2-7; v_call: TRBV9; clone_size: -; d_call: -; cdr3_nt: TGTGCCAGCAGCCCCTGGGATGCTAACTACGAGCAGTACTTC; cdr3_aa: CASSPWDANYEQYF